Listed here are 3 T cell receptor beta chains from one sample, sequenced in a study of cytomegalovirus exposure and HLA in healthy donors. PCR employed 60 Vbeta and 13 Jbeta primers. The method was immunoSEQ multiplex PCR; TCRdb's version includes in-frame clones alone and lacks a portion of them. The sample lists 90,000 to 110,000 clones; 73% were seen once. Sequenced input: PBMCs. These receptors originate from a middle-aged man in good health and CMV-seronegative.

This sequence joins TRBV2 and TRBJ1-1, with D perhaps TRBD1 (6 bases). This CDR3 is 13 amino acids long. CDR1 and CDR2 (germline): SNHLY, FYNNEI. V lost 10 bases to trimming and J lost 0 bases, with 12 bases between them. For the CDR3, the DNA is TGTGCCACTCACAGGGTTATGAACACTGAAGCTTTCTTT. Its translation: CATHRVMNTEAFF.

The chain couples TRBV6-5 to TRBJ2-2, with 8 bases identical to TRBD2. This CDR3 spans 15 amino acids. With 0 bases clipped from V and 3 bases from J, the junction kept 0 bases outside the gene matches. CDR1 MNHEY and CDR2 SVGAGI come from the germline V gene. CDR3 sequence reads: CASSYSSGDTGELFF. CDR3 DNA sequence: TGTGCCAGCAGTTACTCTAGCGGGGACACCGGGGAGCTGTTTTTT.

A single count supports this clone. The chain links TRBV9 to TRBJ2-3, with 14 bases identical to TRBD2. CDR1 and CDR2 from the germline V gene are SGDLS and YYNGEE. V lost 4 bases to trimming and J lost 3 bases; unmatched junction nucleotides: 4. CDR3 length equals 16 residues. CDR3 bases: TGTGCCAGCAGCAGCCGACTAGCGGGGGGGACAGATACGCAGTATTTT. It codes for CASSSRLAGGTDTQYF.